This passage covers 12 T cell receptor beta chains from one sample sequenced in a study of CD8 T cells in ankylosing spondylitis. The study, taken as a whole, reports: A motif in TCR beta, a set of eight or nine highly homologous variants, appeared characteristic of ankylosing spondylitis blood.

TCRdb reanalysed the 5' RACE reads using MiXCR and keeps one entry per CDR3 protein. This table holds 220,000 or so distinct CDR3 sequences, around 19% found once. For these receptors, no antigen is known. The sample was blood, either unsorted or a sorted T cell fraction (not recorded which). These receptors came from a male donor with ankylosing spondylitis.

The V and J genes are TRBV20-1 and TRBJ1-2, with TRBD1 identical over 9 bases. Looked up from germline, CDR1 is DFQATT and CDR2 is SNEGSKA (reference sequence). The trim removed 0 bases at V and 4 bases at J, leaving 6 bases unmatched. This CDR3 comprises 15 residues. CDR3 loop: CSARDYETGGYGYTF. The CDR3 DNA sequence: TGCAGTGCTAGAGATTATGAGACAGGGGGCTATGGCTACACCTTC.

V gene TRBV27 combines with J gene TRBJ2-1; D gene unclear. Germline V gene sequence: CDR1 MNHEY, CDR2 SMNVEV (reference sequence). The CDR3 extends over 15 amino acids. The V and J ends lost 5 bases and 3 bases respectively, with 14 bases between them. The CDR3 sequence is CASSPQSLGYNEQFF. As DNA, the CDR3 is TGTGCCAGCAGTCCGCAATCCCTTGGCTACAATGAGCAGTTCTTC.

This chain joins TRBV10-3 and TRBJ2-5, with 12 nucleotides matching TRBD1. There are 18 residues in the CDR3. J was trimmed by 5 bases and V by 3 bases; bases with no gene match: 13. Looked up from germline, CDR1 is ENHRY and CDR2 is SYGVKD. For the CDR3, the DNA is TGTGCCATCAGTGACCTCGCGGGGACAGGGGGCGAAGGGGAGACCCAGTACTTC. Its protein product is CAISDLAGTGGEGETQYF.

This clonotype has a handful of counts. J is TRBJ1-2 and V is TRBV27; 7 bases map to TRBD1. The trim removed 2 bases at V and 3 bases at J, leaving 3 bases unmatched. The CDR3 has 14 amino acids. Per germline, CDR1 MNHEY and CDR2 SMNVEV (reference sequence). For the CDR3, the DNA is TGTGCCAGCAGTTTACAAGGGGGCGACTATGGCTACACCTTC. Its protein is CASSLQGGDYGYTF.

This sequence joins TRBV20-1 and TRBJ2-7; 8 bases are a match to TRBD2. CDR3 size: 14 residues. The germline V gene has CDR1 DFQATT and CDR2 SNEGSKA (reference sequence). V shed 4 bases and J 5 bases; nucleotides not matched to a gene: 10. Here the CDR3 reads CSATQRETFDEQYF. The CDR3, as DNA: TGCAGTGCTACGCAGCGGGAGACGTTCGACGAGCAGTACTTC.

This clonotype appeared a few times. The chain recombines TRBV3-1 with TRBJ2-5, with 9 positions matching TRBD1. The J segment lost 5 bases and the V segment lost 6 bases, leaving 4 bases of the junction unmatched. Germline V gives CDR1 LGHDT, CDR2 YNNKEL (reference sequence). There are 13 residues in the CDR3. The CDR3 DNA reads TGTGCCAGCAGGGCGACAGGGGGTGAGACCCAGTACTTC. It encodes CASRATGGETQYF.

There are a few counts of this clonotype. The V call is TRBV4-3, the J call TRBJ2-7; the match to TRBD2 covers 12 bases. With V trimmed by 3 bases and J by 2 bases, 11 bases remained unmatched. The CDR3 extends over 18 amino acids. The germline V gene has CDR1 LGHNA and CDR2 YSLEER. CDR3: CASSQDQLAGGPTYEQYF. The CDR3 nucleotides read TGCGCCAGCAGCCAGGACCAACTAGCGGGAGGCCCCACCTACGAGCAGTACTTC.

DNA of the CDR3: TGTGCCAGCAGTTACGATAGACTAGCGGTGGTGGAGACCCAGTACTTC. Amino acids: CASSYDRLAVVETQYF. V is TRBV6-5 and J is TRBJ2-5; 9 bases are a match to TRBD2. CDR1 and CDR2 from the germline V gene are MNHEY and SVGAGI. This CDR3 is built from 16 residues. The V segment lost 2 bases and the J segment 5 bases; nucleotides outside the gene matches: 9.

In its sample, this clonotype was seen a few times. The CDR3 sequence: CASSQEWRLTYEQYF. CDR3 DNA: TGCGCCAGCAGCCAAGAATGGCGGCTAACTTACGAGCAGTACTTC. The chain joins TRBV4-3 to TRBJ2-7; D not certain. The CDR3 contains 15 residues. Trimming cost V 0 bases and J 4 bases, with 13 bases left between them. The V gene's germline CDR1 is LGHNA and CDR2 YSLEER.

This clonotype has a count of ten or more. This chain uses TRBV4-3 with TRBJ2-1; 11 nucleotides match TRBD2. Germline V gene data show CDR1 as LGHNA and CDR2 as YSLEER. With 0 bases clipped from V and 0 bases from J, the junction kept 7 bases outside the gene matches. This CDR3 has 19 amino acids. This CDR3 is CASSQDAPLAGGSYNEQFF. The CDR3 coding sequence is TGCGCCAGCAGCCAAGATGCCCCTCTAGCGGGAGGCTCCTACAATGAGCAGTTCTTC.

This clonotype was seen only a few times. The V call is TRBV6-1, the J call TRBJ2-1; D uncertain. Trimming left V 0 bases short and J 3 bases short, with 9 bases between. This CDR3 spans 15 amino acids. Germline assignment: CDR1 MNHNS and CDR2 SASEGT. The CDR3 DNA follows: TGTGCCAGCAGTGAAGCTCCTCCCTACTACAATGAGCAGTTCTTC. Protein sequence: CASSEAPPYYNEQFF.

This chain connects TRBV4-1 to TRBJ2-2, with 10 bases lining up with TRBD2. This CDR3 is 15 amino acids long. Germline V gene data show CDR1 as MGHRA and CDR2 as YSYEKL. J was trimmed by 6 bases and V by 2 bases; bases with no gene match: 3. The CDR3 sequence is CASSQSGGGAGELFF. In nucleotides, the CDR3 is TGCGCCAGCAGCCAAAGCGGGGGGGGTGCCGGGGAGCTGTTTTTT.